Sequencing of this TCR beta chain was carried out in a study of shared clonotypes between healthy human individuals. Study-level points and caveats: Depth of sequencing was expected to influence donor clonotype sharing. Naive subsets usually exceeded memory subsets in estimated richness.

In regard to this clone: Its antigen is undetermined.

Donors had no recently reported acute infections or vaccinations and were HIV-negative. Source study methods: Quality scores were absent from the junction-only immunoSEQ sequences, so filtering differed. The repertoire was sequenced with immunoSEQ multiplex PCR; TCRdb's copy has only in-frame clones and lacks some. V and J calls and clone size are copied from that table; D and trimming were computed from the DNA. The data show some 2,500,000 clones, with 80% to 95% seen just once and roughly 0.36% held by the top ten. Material: naive CD4+ T cells from PBMCs. Sample subset: CD45RA+ positively selected. This clonotype was sampled from a young man in good health. Some clones in this sample may be carry-over from other donors' samples.

The CDR3 DNA reads as TGCGCCAGCAGCTTGGAGGGGGGACAGCTCTACGGCTACACCTTC. Its protein is CASSLEGGQLYGYTF. The chain combines TRBV5-1 with TRBJ1-2; 7 positions agree with TRBD1. The CDR3 sequence is 15 residues long. The germline V gene has CDR1 SGHRS and CDR2 YFSETQ. The junction had 10 bases not matched to a gene; V was cut back by 0 bases and J by 8 bases.